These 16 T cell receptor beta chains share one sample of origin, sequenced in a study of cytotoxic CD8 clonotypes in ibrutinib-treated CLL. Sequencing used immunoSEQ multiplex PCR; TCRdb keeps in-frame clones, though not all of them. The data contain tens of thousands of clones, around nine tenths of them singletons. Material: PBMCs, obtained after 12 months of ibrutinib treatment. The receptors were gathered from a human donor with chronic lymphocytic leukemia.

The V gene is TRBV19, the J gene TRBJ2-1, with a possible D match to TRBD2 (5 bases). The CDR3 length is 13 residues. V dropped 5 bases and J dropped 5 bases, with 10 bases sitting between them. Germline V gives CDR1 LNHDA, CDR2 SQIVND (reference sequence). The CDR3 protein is CASSELVNNEQFF. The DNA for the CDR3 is TGTGCCAGTAGTGAACTAGTCAACAATGAGCAGTTCTTC.

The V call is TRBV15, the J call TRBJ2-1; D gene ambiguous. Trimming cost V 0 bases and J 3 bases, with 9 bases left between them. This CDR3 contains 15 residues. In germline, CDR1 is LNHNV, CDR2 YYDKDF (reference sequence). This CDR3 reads CATSRDVQIYNEQFF. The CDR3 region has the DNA TGTGCCACCAGCAGAGATGTTCAGATCTACAATGAGCAGTTCTTC. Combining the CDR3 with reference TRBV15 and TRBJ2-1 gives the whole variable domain DAMVIQNPRYQVTQFGKPVTLSCSQTLNHNVMYWYQQKSSQAPKLLFHYYDKDFNNEADTPDNFQSRRPNTSFCFLDIRSPGLGDTAMYLCATSRDVQIYNEQFFGPGTRLTVL.

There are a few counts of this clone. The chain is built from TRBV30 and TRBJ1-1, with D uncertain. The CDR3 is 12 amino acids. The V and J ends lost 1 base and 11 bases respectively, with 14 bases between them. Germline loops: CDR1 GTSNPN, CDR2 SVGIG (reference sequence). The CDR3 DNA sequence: TGTGCCTGGAGTGCCGAGGCCTCTCGGGCTTTCTTT. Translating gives CAWSAEASRAFF.

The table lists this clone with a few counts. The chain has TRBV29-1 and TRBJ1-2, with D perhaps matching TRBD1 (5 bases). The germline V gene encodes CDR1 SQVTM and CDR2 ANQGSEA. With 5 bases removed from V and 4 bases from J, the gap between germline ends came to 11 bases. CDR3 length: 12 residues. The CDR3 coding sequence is TGCAGCGTTCAACAGGTAACCTATGGCTACACCTTC. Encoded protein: CSVQQVTYGYTF.

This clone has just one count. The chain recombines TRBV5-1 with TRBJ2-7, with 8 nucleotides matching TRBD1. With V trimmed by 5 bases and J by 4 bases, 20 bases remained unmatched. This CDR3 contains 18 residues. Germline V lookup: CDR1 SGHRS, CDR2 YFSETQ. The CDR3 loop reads CASRRRPPTGEAGYEQYF. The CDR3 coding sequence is TGCGCCAGCAGGAGAAGACCTCCGACAGGGGAGGCTGGGTACGAGCAGTACTTC.

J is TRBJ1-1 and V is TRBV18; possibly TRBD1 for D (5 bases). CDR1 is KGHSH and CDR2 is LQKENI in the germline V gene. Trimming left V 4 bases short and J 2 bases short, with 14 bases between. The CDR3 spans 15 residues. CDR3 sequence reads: CASSQSGTDNTEAFF. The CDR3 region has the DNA TGTGCCAGCTCACAATCCGGGACGGATAACACTGAAGCTTTCTTT.

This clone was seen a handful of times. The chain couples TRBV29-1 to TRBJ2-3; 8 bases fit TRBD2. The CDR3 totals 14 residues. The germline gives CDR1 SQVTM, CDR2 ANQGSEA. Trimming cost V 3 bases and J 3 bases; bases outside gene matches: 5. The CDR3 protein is CSVEQSGSTDTQYF. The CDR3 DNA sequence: TGCAGCGTTGAGCAGAGCGGGAGTACAGATACGCAGTATTTT.

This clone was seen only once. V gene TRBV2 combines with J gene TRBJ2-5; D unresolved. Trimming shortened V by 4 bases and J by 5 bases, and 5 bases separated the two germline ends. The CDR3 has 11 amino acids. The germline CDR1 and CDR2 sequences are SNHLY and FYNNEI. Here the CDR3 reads CASSARETQYF. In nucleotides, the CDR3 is TGTGCCAGCAGTGCTAGGGAGACCCAGTACTTC. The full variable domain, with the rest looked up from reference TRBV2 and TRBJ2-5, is EPEVTQTPSHQVTQMGQEVILRCVPISNHLYFYWYRQILGQKVEFLVSFYNNEISEKSEIFDDQFSVERPDGSNFTLKIRSTKLEDSAMYFCASSARETQYFGPGTRLLVL.

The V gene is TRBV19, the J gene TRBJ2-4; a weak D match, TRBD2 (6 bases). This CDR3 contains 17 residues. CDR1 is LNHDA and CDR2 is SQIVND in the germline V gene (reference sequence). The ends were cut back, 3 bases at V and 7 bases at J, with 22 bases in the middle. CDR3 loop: CASSIFRRVGSANIQYF. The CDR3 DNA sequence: TGTGCCAGTAGTATTTTCAGGAGGGTCGGTAGCGCGAACATTCAGTACTTC.

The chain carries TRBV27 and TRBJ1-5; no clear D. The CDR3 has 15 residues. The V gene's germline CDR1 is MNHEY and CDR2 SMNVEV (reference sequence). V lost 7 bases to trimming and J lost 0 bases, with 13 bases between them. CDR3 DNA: TGTGCCAGCACCACAGACGGGTTTAGCAATCAGCCCCAGCATTTT. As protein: CASTTDGFSNQPQHF.

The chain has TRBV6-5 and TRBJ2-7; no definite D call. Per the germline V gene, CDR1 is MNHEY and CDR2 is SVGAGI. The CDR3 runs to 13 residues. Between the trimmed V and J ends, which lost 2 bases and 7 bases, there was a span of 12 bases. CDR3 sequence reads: CASSYERRGEQYF. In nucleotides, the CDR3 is TGTGCCAGCAGTTACGAGAGACGAGGAGAGCAGTACTTC.

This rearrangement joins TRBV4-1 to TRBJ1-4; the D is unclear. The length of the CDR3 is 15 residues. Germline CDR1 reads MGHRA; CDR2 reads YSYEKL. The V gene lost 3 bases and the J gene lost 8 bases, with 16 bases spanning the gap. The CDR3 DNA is TGCGCCAGCAGCCAGCAACACGGGCTGCAGGAAAAACTGTTTTTT. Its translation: CASSQQHGLQEKLFF.

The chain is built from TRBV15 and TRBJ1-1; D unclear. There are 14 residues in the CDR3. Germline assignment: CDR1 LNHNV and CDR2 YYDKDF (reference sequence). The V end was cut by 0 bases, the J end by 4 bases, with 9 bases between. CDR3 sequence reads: CATSRDGVSTEAFF. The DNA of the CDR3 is TGTGCCACCAGCAGAGACGGGGTCAGCACTGAAGCTTTCTTT.

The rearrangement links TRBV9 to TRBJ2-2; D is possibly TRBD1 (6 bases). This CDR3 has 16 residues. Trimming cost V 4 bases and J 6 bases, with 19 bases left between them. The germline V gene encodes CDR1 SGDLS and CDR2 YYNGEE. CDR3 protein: CASSLSAGAVAGELFF. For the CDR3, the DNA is TGTGCCAGCAGCTTGTCGGCAGGGGCGGTCGCCGGGGAGCTGTTTTTT.

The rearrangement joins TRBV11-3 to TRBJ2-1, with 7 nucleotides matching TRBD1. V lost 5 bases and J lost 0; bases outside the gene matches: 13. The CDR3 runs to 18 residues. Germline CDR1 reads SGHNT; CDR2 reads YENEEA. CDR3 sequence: CASSPRSTGASSYNEQFF. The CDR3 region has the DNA TGTGCCAGCAGCCCCCGCTCAACAGGGGCGAGCTCCTACAATGAGCAGTTCTTC.

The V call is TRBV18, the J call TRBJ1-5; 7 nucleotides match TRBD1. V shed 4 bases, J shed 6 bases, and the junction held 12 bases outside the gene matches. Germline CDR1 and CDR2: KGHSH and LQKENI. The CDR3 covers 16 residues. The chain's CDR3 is CASSLTGDQPGQPQHF. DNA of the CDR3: TGTGCCAGCTCACTTACAGGGGACCAACCCGGTCAGCCCCAGCATTTT.